This TCR beta chain originates from a study of beta chain features in type 1 diabetes. Whole-study findings and limits: Moderate yet significant TCRB CDR3 shortening was seen in Type 1 diabetes patients in all four CD4+ subsets.

Comments on this clone: Its antigen is unidentified.

Germline V gene data show CDR1 as KGHSH and CDR2 as LQKENI. The V segment lost 3 bases and the J segment 7 bases; nucleotides outside the gene matches: 12. The CDR3 sequence is 16 residues long. All of the isolated RNA was reverse transcribed, so expressed TCRB transcripts were sequenced. Here immunoSEQ multiplex PCR was the method, and the copy in TCRdb shows in-frame clones only, minus some. The sample yields 40,000 to 65,000 clones, about 60% seen once. A heparinised blood draw that averaged about 100 mL was obtained once from each donor. This receptor was obtained from a woman aged 25 to 39 with type 1 diabetes. The V and J genes are TRBV18 and TRBJ1-5, with 7 bases identical to TRBD1. The sequenced material came from stem cell memory CD4+ T cells from blood. The CDR3 reads CASSPPDREEGQPQHF. CDR3 nucleotides: TGTGCCAGCTCACCGCCAGACAGGGAGGAAGGACAGCCCCAGCATTTT.